This is a list of T cell receptor beta chains from one sample in a study of regulatory dendritic cells for organ transplantation. Assay: immunoSEQ multiplex PCR; the TCRdb copy retains only in-frame clones and omits some. Found here are about 38,000 clones, 80% to 95% of them singletons; the top ten hold 0.11%. Sequencing used naive CD8+ T cells from blood. The receptors originated from a human donor in good health. Both conserved end residues are part of each CDR3. The D gene is left open where the match is weak. The size of a clone is reported for some rows only, either as once, few or many, or as a class for expanded clones.

J	V	size	D	CDR3	DNA
TRBJ2-5	TRBV27	NA	TRBD2	CASSHWGLAGIETQYF	TGTGCCAGCAGTCATTGGGGACTAGCGGGTATCGAGACCCAGTACTTC
TRBJ2-3	TRBV7-9	NA	TRBD2	CASSLASGGRTDTQYF	TGTGCCAGCAGCTTAGCTAGCGGGGGGAGAACAGATACGCAGTATTTT
TRBJ2-7	TRBV11-2	NA	TRBD2	CASSFSASGRYEQYF	TGTGCCAGCAGCTTCTCCGCTAGCGGGAGGTACGAGCAGTACTTC
TRBJ2-3	TRBV7-3	NA	TRBD2	CASSLAGGSLDTQYF	TGTGCCAGCAGTCTAGCGGGAGGGTCATTAGATACGCAGTATTTT
TRBJ2-7	TRBV2	NA	TRBD1	CASLDRARSQYF	TGTGCCAGCCTCGACAGGGCGCGGTCGCAGTACTTC
TRBJ1-5	TRBV2	NA	NA	CASSEGGGQPQHF	TGTGCCAGCAGTGAGGGGGGTGGTCAGCCCCAGCATTTT
TRBJ2-7	TRBV10-1	NA	NA	CASTAVQDQTYEQYF	TGCGCCAGCACGGCTGTGCAGGATCAAACCTACGAGCAGTACTTC
TRBJ2-7	TRBV27	NA	TRBD2	CASSWGEGKEQYF	TGTGCCAGCAGTTGGGGGGAGGGTAAAGAGCAGTACTTC
TRBJ2-5	TRBV11-2	NA	NA	CASSSQGTQYF	TGTGCCAGCAGCTCGCAGGGGACCCAGTACTTC
TRBJ1-1	TRBV7-9	few	NA	CASSSGGEGAFF	TGTGCCAGCAGCTCGGGAGGCGAAGGAGCTTTCTTT
TRBJ2-6	TRBV5-1	NA	NA	CASSPFWTDSGANVLTF	TGCGCCAGCAGCCCCTTTTGGACAGACTCTGGGGCCAACGTCCTGACTTTC
TRBJ2-3	TRBV2	NA	TRBD2	CATSSGTSGDTQYF	TGTGCCACCTCCTCCGGGACTAGCGGGGATACGCAGTATTTT
TRBJ2-7	TRBV7-9	NA	TRBD1	CASSLDLQGAYEQYF	TGTGCCAGCAGCTTAGACTTACAGGGGGCCTACGAGCAGTACTTC
TRBJ2-7	TRBV19	NA	NA	CASSIGGFPYEQYF	TGTGCCAGTAGTATCGGAGGGTTCCCCTACGAGCAGTACTTC
TRBJ2-7	TRBV9	NA	TRBD2	CASSDLRGGEQYF	TGTGCCAGCAGCGACCTGCGGGGGGGGGAGCAGTACTTC
TRBJ1-2	TRBV27	NA	NA	CASSLKSSFYGYTF	TGTGCCAGCAGTTTGAAGTCCAGCTTCTATGGCTACACCTTC